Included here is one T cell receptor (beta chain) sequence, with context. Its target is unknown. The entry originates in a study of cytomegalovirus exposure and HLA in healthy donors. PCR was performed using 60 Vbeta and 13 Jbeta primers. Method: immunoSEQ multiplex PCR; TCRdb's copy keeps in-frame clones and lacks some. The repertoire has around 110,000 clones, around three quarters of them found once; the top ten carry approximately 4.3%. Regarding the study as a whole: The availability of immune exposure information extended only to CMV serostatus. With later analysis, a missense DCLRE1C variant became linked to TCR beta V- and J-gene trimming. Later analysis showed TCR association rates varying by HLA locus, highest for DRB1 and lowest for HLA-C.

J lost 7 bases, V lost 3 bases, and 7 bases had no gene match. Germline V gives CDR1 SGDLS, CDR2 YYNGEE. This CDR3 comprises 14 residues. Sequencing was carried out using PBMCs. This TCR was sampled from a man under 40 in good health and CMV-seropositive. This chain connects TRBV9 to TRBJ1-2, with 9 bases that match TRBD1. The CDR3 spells CASSDGTGKRGYTF. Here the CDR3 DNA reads TGTGCCAGCAGCGATGGGACAGGGAAACGTGGCTACACCTTC.